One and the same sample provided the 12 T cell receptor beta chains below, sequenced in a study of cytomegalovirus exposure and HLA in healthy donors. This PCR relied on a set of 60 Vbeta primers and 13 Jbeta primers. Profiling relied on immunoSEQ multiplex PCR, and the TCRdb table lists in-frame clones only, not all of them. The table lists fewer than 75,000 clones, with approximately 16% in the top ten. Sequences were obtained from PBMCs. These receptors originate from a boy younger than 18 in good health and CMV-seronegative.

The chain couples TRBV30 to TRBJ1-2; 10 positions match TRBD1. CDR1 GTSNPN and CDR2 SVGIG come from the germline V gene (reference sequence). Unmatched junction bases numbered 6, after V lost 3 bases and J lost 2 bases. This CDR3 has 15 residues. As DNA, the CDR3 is TGTGCCTGGAGCGCCGGACAGGGGGGAAACTATGGCTACACCTTC. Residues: CAWSAGQGGNYGYTF.

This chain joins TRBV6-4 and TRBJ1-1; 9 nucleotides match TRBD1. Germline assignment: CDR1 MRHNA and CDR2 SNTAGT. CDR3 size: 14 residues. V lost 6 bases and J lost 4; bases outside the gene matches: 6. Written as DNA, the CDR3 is TGTGCCAGCAGCCCCGGACAGGGGAGCACTGAAGCTTTCTTT. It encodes CASSPGQGSTEAFF.

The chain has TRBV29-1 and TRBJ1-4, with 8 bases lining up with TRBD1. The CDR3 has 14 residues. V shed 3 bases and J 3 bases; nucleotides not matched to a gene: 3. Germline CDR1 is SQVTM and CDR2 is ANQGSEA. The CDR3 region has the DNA TGCAGCGTTGAGGGGACAGGTTCTAATGAAAAACTGTTTTTT. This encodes CSVEGTGSNEKLFF.

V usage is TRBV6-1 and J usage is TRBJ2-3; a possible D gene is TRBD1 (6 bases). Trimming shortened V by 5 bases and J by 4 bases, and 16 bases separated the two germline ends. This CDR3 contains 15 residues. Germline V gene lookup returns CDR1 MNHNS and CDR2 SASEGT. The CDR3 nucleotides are TGTGCCAGCAGTCCCCGAGGGACAATGGCAGATACGCAGTATTTT. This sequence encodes CASSPRGTMADTQYF.

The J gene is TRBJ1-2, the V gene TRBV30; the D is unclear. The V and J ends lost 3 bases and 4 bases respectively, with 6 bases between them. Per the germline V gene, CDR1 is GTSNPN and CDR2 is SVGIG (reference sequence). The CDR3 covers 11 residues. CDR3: CAWRWSYGYTF. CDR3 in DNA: TGTGCCTGGAGGTGGAGCTATGGCTACACCTTC.

In DNA form, the CDR3 reads TGTGCCAGCAGCTTAGGGAGGGACGAGCAGTACTTC. This translates into CASSLGRDEQYF. The chain is built from TRBV7-2 and TRBJ2-7, with D perhaps matching TRBD2 (6 bases). The CDR3 totals 12 residues. V lost 1 base and J 5 bases, leaving 6 bases between the germline ends. Germline V gives CDR1 SGHTA, CDR2 FQGNSA.

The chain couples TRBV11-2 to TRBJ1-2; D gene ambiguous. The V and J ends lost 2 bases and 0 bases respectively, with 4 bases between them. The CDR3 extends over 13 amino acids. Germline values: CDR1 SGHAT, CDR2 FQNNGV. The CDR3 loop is CASSLTPNYGYTF. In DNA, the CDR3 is TGTGCCAGCAGCTTAACACCTAACTATGGCTACACCTTC.

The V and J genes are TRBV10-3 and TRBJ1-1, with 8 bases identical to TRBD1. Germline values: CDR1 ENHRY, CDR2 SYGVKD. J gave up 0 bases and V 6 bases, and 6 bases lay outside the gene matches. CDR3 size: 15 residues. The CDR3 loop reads CAISPKTGVNTEAFF. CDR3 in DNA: TGTGCCATCAGCCCCAAGACAGGGGTGAACACTGAAGCTTTCTTT.

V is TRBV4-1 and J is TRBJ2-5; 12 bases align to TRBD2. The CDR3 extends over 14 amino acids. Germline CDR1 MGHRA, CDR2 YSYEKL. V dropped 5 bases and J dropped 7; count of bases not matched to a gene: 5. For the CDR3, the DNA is TGCGCCAGCAGCACTAGCGGGGGGACCGGGACCCAGTACTTC. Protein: CASSTSGGTGTQYF.

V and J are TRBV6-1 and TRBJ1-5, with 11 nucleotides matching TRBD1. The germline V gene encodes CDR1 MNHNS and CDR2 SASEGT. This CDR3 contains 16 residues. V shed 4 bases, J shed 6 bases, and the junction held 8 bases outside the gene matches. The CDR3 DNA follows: TGTGCCAGCAGTGGAGGGGACAGGGGGGATTTTCAGCCCCAGCATTTT. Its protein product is CASSGGDRGDFQPQHF.

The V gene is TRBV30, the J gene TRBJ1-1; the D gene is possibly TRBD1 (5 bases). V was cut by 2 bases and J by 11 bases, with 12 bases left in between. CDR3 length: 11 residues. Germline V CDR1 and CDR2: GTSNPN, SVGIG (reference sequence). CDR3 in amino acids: CAWSRTGGAFF. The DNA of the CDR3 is TGTGCCTGGAGTCGAACAGGAGGGGCTTTCTTT.

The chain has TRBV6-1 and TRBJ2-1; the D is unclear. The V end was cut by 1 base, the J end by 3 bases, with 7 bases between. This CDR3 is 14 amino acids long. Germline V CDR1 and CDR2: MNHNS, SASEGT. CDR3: CASSEDRIYNEQFF. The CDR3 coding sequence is TGTGCCAGCAGTGAAGATCGTATCTACAATGAGCAGTTCTTC.